Below are 8 T cell receptor beta chains sequenced from a single sample in a study of T cells in localized non-small cell lung cancer. Generated by immunoSEQ multiplex PCR, the TCRdb table keeps only in-frame clones and is missing some. Of about 5,600 clones in the sample, 25% to 30% were seen once. The sequencing used lung tumor tissue, collected before any cancer treatment. These receptors all stem from a female donor older than 55 with stage I lung adenocarcinoma.

This clone occurred a few times. The chain uses TRBV6-8 and TRBJ1-5; D is uncertain. The V gene lost 5 bases and the J gene lost 0 bases, with 8 bases spanning the gap. Germline CDR1 is MNHGY and CDR2 is SAAAGT. There are 14 residues in the CDR3. The CDR3 nucleotides are TGTGCCAGCAGTCTACAAAATAGCAATCAGCCCCAGCATTTT. Translating gives CASSLQNSNQPQHF.

This clone was seen a handful of times. The V gene is TRBV6-8, the J gene TRBJ2-5; the D call may be TRBD1 or TRBD2 (5 bases each). The ends were cut back, 4 bases at V and 5 bases at J, with 11 bases in the middle. This CDR3 region has 13 residues. CDR1 and CDR2 from the germline V gene are MNHGY and SAAAGT. The CDR3 loop reads CASSFSGQETQYF. In DNA, the CDR3 is TGTGCCAGCAGTTTCTCGGGGCAGGAGACCCAGTACTTC.

This clone showed up just a few times. The chain carries TRBV18 and TRBJ2-1; 7 bases are shared with TRBD1. From germline, CDR1 is KGHSH and CDR2 LQKENI. This CDR3 is 14 amino acids long. J gave up 4 bases and V 5 bases, and 5 bases lay outside the gene matches. CDR3 coding DNA: TGTGCCAGCTCATCGCCGGGACAGTACAATGAGCAGTTCTTC. Translating it yields CASSSPGQYNEQFF.

V and J are TRBV6-8 and TRBJ2-3, with a tentative D call TRBD1 (6 bases). Germline V CDR1 and CDR2: MNHGY, SAAAGT. V lost 6 bases and J 2 bases, leaving 9 bases between the germline ends. The CDR3 has 13 residues. The chain's CDR3 is CASSMGATDTQYF. The CDR3 DNA reads TGTGCCAGCAGCATGGGGGCCACAGATACGCAGTATTTT.

This clone was found once. The CDR3 here is CASSQSTVYGYTF. The CDR3 nucleotides are TGTGCCAGCAGCCAATCGACAGTCTATGGCTACACCTTC. The chain employs TRBV16 and TRBJ1-2, with a tentative D call TRBD1 (5 bases). The CDR3 sequence is 13 residues long. V lost 0 bases, J lost 4 bases, and 6 bases lay in between. Germline values: CDR1 KGHSY, CDR2 FQNENV.

This clone was seen a few times. The chain combines TRBV19 with TRBJ1-3, with 7 bases aligning to TRBD1. The V and J ends lost 6 bases and 2 bases, in that order; junction bases with no gene match: 4. Germline CDR1 LNHDA, CDR2 SQIVND (reference sequence). CDR3 length: 14 amino acids. The CDR3 protein is CASRVQGTGNTIYF. In DNA, the CDR3 is TGTGCCAGTAGGGTACAGGGGACTGGAAACACCATATATTTT.

In this sample, this clone turned up once. The chain links TRBV19 to TRBJ2-6; no clear D gene. The CDR3 runs to 21 residues. Per germline, CDR1 LNHDA and CDR2 SQIVND (reference sequence). The germline V and J ends were trimmed by 6 bases and 10 bases, with 37 bases remaining between them. The CDR3 here is CASSPPGAEWKHGVSVNVLTF. The DNA for the CDR3 is TGTGCCAGTAGCCCCCCGGGCGCGGAGTGGAAGCATGGAGTTTCGGTTAACGTCCTGACTTTC.

V usage is TRBV9 and J usage is TRBJ2-3; D call uncertain. The germline gives CDR1 SGDLS, CDR2 YYNGEE. CDR3 length equals 15 residues. Trimming removed 1 base from V and 6 bases from J, with 15 bases in between. The chain's CDR3 is CASSVSYAPLDTQYF. The DNA of the CDR3 is TGTGCCAGCAGCGTAAGTTATGCCCCCCTGGATACGCAGTATTTT.